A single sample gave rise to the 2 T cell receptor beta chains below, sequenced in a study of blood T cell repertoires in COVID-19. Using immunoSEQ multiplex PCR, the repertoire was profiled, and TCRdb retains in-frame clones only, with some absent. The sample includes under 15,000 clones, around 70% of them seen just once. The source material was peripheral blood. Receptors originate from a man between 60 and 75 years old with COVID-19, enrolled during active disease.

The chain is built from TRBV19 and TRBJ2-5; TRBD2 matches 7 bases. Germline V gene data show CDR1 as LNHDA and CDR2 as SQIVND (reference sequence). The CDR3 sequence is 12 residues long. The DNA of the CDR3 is TGTTACAGGCGGGGGAAGGGGGAGACCCAGTACTTC. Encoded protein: CYRRGKGETQYF.

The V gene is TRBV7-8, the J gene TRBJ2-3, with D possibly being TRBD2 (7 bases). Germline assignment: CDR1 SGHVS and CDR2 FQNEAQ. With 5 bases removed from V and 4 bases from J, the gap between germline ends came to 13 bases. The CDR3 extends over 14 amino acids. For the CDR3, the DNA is TGTGCCAGCAGCCGAGGGGGGGGCTCAGATACGCAGTATTTT. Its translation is CASSRGGGSDTQYF.